Following are 27 T cell receptor beta chains from one sample sequenced in a study of T-cell memory formation after mild COVID-19. TCRdb called the 5' RACE reads again in MiXCR, with one record for every CDR3 protein. The data show 150,000 or so distinct CDR3 sequences, 14% seen once. Sequencing was done on a sample of PBMCs or a T cell subset sorted from them (not recorded which). Receptor source: an adult woman who had mild COVID-19 (a few samples of this study predate the infection). Cell type and time point are not known.

The chain joins TRBV29-1 to TRBJ1-2; D unresolved. Germline CDR1 SQVTM, CDR2 ANQGSEA. The ends were cut back, 6 bases at V and 8 bases at J, with 16 bases in the middle. This CDR3 comprises 12 residues. DNA of the CDR3: TGCAGCGTGGTCGCTTGGAGTGGAGGCTACACCTTC. Translated, it gives CSVVAWSGGYTF.

This clonotype occurred a few times. V usage is TRBV27 and J usage is TRBJ1-2; 9 nucleotides match TRBD1. CDR1 MNHEY and CDR2 SMNVEV come from the germline V gene (reference sequence). Losses at the gene ends were 5 bases for V and 4 bases for J; bases not matched to a gene: 8. The CDR3 is 15 amino acids. CDR3: CASSRPGQGPYGYTF. CDR3 DNA sequence: TGTGCCAGCAGTCGACCGGGACAGGGTCCCTATGGCTACACCTTC.

The V and J genes are TRBV6-6 and TRBJ2-2; 9 nucleotides match TRBD2. The CDR3 has 14 residues. The germline gives CDR1 MNHNY, CDR2 SVGAGI (reference sequence). V lost 6 bases, J lost 7 bases, and 6 bases stayed unmatched. The CDR3 sequence: CASRGLARGGELFF. DNA of the CDR3: TGTGCCAGCAGGGGACTAGCCCGGGGCGGGGAGCTGTTTTTT.

This chain links TRBV7-9 with TRBJ2-7; 11 bases map to TRBD2. Trimming at V came to 5 bases and at J to 1 base, leaving 7 bases not matched to a gene. The germline CDR1 and CDR2 sequences are SEHNR and FQNEAQ (reference sequence). The CDR3 loop spans 16 amino acids. This CDR3 reads CASSLRLAGRSYEQYF. DNA for the CDR3: TGTGCCAGCAGCCTGCGACTAGCGGGGAGGTCCTACGAGCAGTACTTC. Complete variable domain (other parts from reference TRBV7-9 and TRBJ2-7): DTGVSQNPRHKITKRGQNVTFRCDPISEHNRLYWYRQTLGQGPEFLTYFQNEAQLEKSRLLSDRFSAERPKGSFSTLEIQRTEQGDSAMYLCASSLRLAGRSYEQYFGPGTRLTVT.

This clonotype has just a few counts. This chain connects TRBV29-1 to TRBJ2-3; D uncertain. Trimming stripped 5 bases from V and 0 bases from J, with 3 bases between. There are 11 residues in the CDR3. Germline V gene data show CDR1 as SQVTM and CDR2 as ANQGSEA. CDR3 coding DNA: TGCAGCGTTCTCAGCACAGATACGCAGTATTTT. This codes for CSVLSTDTQYF.

This clonotype was detected a few times. The V and J genes are TRBV5-1 and TRBJ2-7, with D unresolved. V was clipped by 3 bases and J by 0 bases, with 10 bases between them. The germline V gene encodes CDR1 SGHRS and CDR2 YFSETQ. The CDR3 has 14 amino acids. The DNA for the CDR3 is TGCGCCAGCAGCTCCATACTAAACTCCTACGAGCAGTACTTC. Amino acid sequence: CASSSILNSYEQYF.

J is TRBJ2-4 and V is TRBV10-3; D might be TRBD2 (5 bases). This CDR3 has 17 residues. V was cut by 2 bases and J by 2 bases, with 16 bases left in between. The V gene's germline CDR1 is ENHRY and CDR2 SYGVKD. CDR3 loop: CAISETPGSLSKNIQYF. DNA of the CDR3: TGTGCCATCAGTGAGACCCCGGGGTCTTTGTCCAAAAACATTCAGTACTTC.

In its sample, this clonotype was seen many times. The V gene is TRBV18, the J gene TRBJ2-2; no clear D gene. CDR1 is KGHSH, CDR2 LQKENI, per germline. With 1 base removed from V and 3 bases from J, the gap between germline ends came to 3 bases. The CDR3 length is 13 residues. CDR3 protein: CASSPLDTGELFF. The CDR3 region has the DNA TGTGCCAGCTCACCACTCGACACCGGGGAGCTGTTTTTT.

The V and J genes are TRBV18 and TRBJ2-7, with 9 bases matching TRBD1. The junction had 4 bases not matched to a gene; V was cut back by 1 base and J by 6 bases. In germline, CDR1 is KGHSH, CDR2 LQKENI. The CDR3 extends over 14 amino acids. CDR3 region: CASSPRTGVIEQYF. For the CDR3, the DNA is TGTGCCAGCTCACCACGGACAGGGGTGATCGAGCAGTACTTC. Complete variable domain (other parts from reference TRBV18 and TRBJ2-7): NAGVMQNPRHLVRRRGQEARLRCSPMKGHSHVYWYRQLPEEGLKFMVYLQKENIIDESGMPKERFSAEFPKEGPSILRIQQVVRGDSAAYFCASSPRTGVIEQYFGPGTRLTVT.

The J gene is TRBJ1-4, the V gene TRBV6-5; no reliable D call. This CDR3 region has 16 residues. Trimming shortened V by 0 bases and J by 2 bases, and 10 bases separated the two germline ends. From germline, CDR1 is MNHEY and CDR2 SVGAGI. CDR3 in DNA: TGTGCCAGCAGTTACTCTGGGATTGGGACTAATGAAAAACTGTTTTTT. Amino acids: CASSYSGIGTNEKLFF.

This clonotype was counted at least ten times. The J gene is TRBJ2-6, the V gene TRBV6-5; D unresolved. The CDR3 extends over 15 amino acids. Trimming removed 2 bases at V and 0 bases at J, with 5 bases between. CDR1 is MNHEY and CDR2 is SVGAGI in the germline V gene. CDR3 nucleotide sequence: TGTGCCAGCAGTTACAGGGCCTCTGGGGCCAACGTCCTGACTTTC. Translation gives CASSYRASGANVLTF.

This clonotype showed up just a few times. This chain uses TRBV3-1 with TRBJ2-7, with 9 bases lining up with TRBD1. The CDR3 has 15 residues. J gave up 5 bases and V 4 bases, and 9 bases lay outside the gene matches. Looked up from germline, CDR1 is LGHDT and CDR2 is YNNKEL (reference sequence). CDR3 residues: CASSPQRTGEDEQYF. Written as DNA, the CDR3 is TGTGCCAGCAGCCCCCAGCGGACAGGGGAGGACGAGCAGTACTTC.

J is TRBJ2-1 and V is TRBV7-9; D perhaps matches TRBD2 (8 bases). CDR3 size: 16 residues. The germline gives CDR1 SEHNR, CDR2 FQNEAQ (reference sequence). Trimming removed 5 bases at V and 6 bases at J, with 20 bases between. The CDR3 is CASSHPTGRGVNEQFF. The CDR3 coding sequence is TGTGCCAGCAGCCATCCGACAGGGCGGGGGGTCAATGAGCAGTTCTTC.

The chain is built from TRBV10-3 and TRBJ2-7; either TRBD1 or TRBD2 may supply D (6 bases each). The CDR3 is 15 amino acids. Germline-derived CDR1 and CDR2 are ENHRY and SYGVKD. Trimming removed 8 bases from V and 0 bases from J, with 17 bases in between. The CDR3: CAISSRGGDSYEQYF. CDR3 in DNA: TGTGCCATCTCATCCAGGGGAGGTGACTCCTACGAGCAGTACTTC.

This clonotype has only a few counts. The chain recombines TRBV7-3 with TRBJ2-3; 13 bases line up with TRBD2. In germline, CDR1 is SGHTA, CDR2 FQGTGA. CDR3 length equals 16 residues. Trimming removed 5 bases from V and 1 base from J; junction bases left unmatched: 3. The CDR3: CASSRTSGRGTDTQYF. The CDR3 coding sequence is TGTGCCAGCAGCAGGACTAGCGGGAGAGGCACAGATACGCAGTATTTT.

This clonotype was seen a few times. The chain has TRBV7-2 and TRBJ2-2, with D possibly TRBD1 on 5 matching bases. This CDR3 is 15 amino acids long. The V gene lost 5 bases and the J gene lost 3 bases, with 13 bases spanning the gap. CDR1 is SGHTA and CDR2 is FQGNSA in the germline V gene. Here the CDR3 DNA reads TGTGCCAGCAGCGCAGGGTCTTGGTACACCGGGGAGCTGTTTTTT. It codes for CASSAGSWYTGELFF.

This clonotype was observed a handful of times. V usage is TRBV3-1 and J usage is TRBJ2-3; no reliable D call. The CDR3 sequence is 14 residues long. The V and J ends lost 0 bases and 4 bases respectively, with 8 bases between them. The germline gives CDR1 LGHDT, CDR2 YNNKEL (reference sequence). CDR3 nucleotide sequence: TGTGCCAGCAGCCAAGAGGGTATTCCAGATACGCAGTATTTT. It codes for CASSQEGIPDTQYF.

This chain joins TRBV10-3 and TRBJ2-3, with D possibly being TRBD2 (5 bases). The CDR3 contains 12 residues. V shed 3 bases and J shed 5 bases, with 6 bases lying between them. Germline values: CDR1 ENHRY, CDR2 SYGVKD. CDR3 amino acids: CAISDREDTQYF. The CDR3 DNA follows: TGTGCCATCAGTGACCGGGAAGATACGCAGTATTTT.

The J gene is TRBJ2-3, the V gene TRBV24-1; D is ambiguous. CDR1 is KGHDR and CDR2 is SFDVKD in the germline V gene. V lost 7 bases and J lost 0, with 4 bases in between. CDR3 length: 12 amino acids. CDR3 bases: TGTGCCACCAGCGGGAGCACAGATACGCAGTATTTT. It yields the protein CATSGSTDTQYF.

This clonotype was seen many times. The rearrangement joins TRBV6-5 to TRBJ2-2; 7 bases map to TRBD2. Germline loops: CDR1 MNHEY, CDR2 SVGAGI. V shed 4 bases and J 2 bases; nucleotides not matched to a gene: 4. The CDR3 covers 15 residues. The DNA of the CDR3 is TGTGCCAGCAGTTGGGGACTACCAAACACCGGGGAGCTGTTTTTT. Protein sequence: CASSWGLPNTGELFF.

There are a few counts of this clonotype. This chain uses TRBV5-1 with TRBJ1-2; 9 bases fit TRBD1. The CDR3 is made up of 14 amino acids. J was trimmed by 4 bases and V by 4 bases; bases with no gene match: 5. Germline CDR1 is SGHRS and CDR2 is YFSETQ. The CDR3 protein is CASSPPGQGYGYTF. As DNA, the CDR3 is TGCGCCAGCAGCCCACCGGGACAGGGCTATGGCTACACCTTC. Combining the CDR3 with reference TRBV5-1 and TRBJ1-2 gives the whole variable domain KAGVTQTPRYLIKTRGQQVTLSCSPISGHRSVSWYQQTPGQGLQFLFEYFSETQRNKGNFPGRFSGRQFSNSRSEMNVSTLELGDSALYLCASSPPGQGYGYTFGSGTRLTVV.

This clonotype was observed a few times. This chain uses TRBV7-3 with TRBJ2-6, with D unresolved. This CDR3 contains 15 residues. Germline CDR1 SGHTA, CDR2 FQGTGA. Trimming stripped 0 bases from V and 1 base from J, with 4 bases between. The CDR3 DNA reads as TGTGCCAGCAGCTTAACGAGATCTGGGGCCAACGTCCTGACTTTC. Residues: CASSLTRSGANVLTF.

This clonotype was seen a few times. The chain links TRBV7-3 to TRBJ2-1, with D maybe TRBD1 (6 bases). Trimming took off 5 bases at V and 6 bases at J, with 14 bases between the two ends. The CDR3 has 14 residues. From germline, CDR1 is SGHTA and CDR2 FQGTGA. CDR3: CASSLDRRSNEQFF. In DNA form, the CDR3 reads TGTGCCAGCAGCCTTGACAGGAGGAGCAATGAGCAGTTCTTC.

The rearrangement links TRBV18 to TRBJ2-7, with a weak D call TRBD1 (5 bases). V was pared by 7 bases and J by 3 bases, with 16 bases between. The CDR3 is 14 residues long. Germline-derived CDR1 and CDR2 are KGHSH and LQKENI. CDR3 coding DNA: TGTGCCAGCTGGGGTCAAGACGGACACTACGAGCAGTACTTC. Translating gives CASWGQDGHYEQYF.

The V call is TRBV5-6, the J call TRBJ1-2; 7 bases map to TRBD1. V shed 0 bases, J shed 3 bases, and the junction held 14 bases outside the gene matches. The CDR3 runs to 18 residues. The V gene's germline CDR1 is SGHDT and CDR2 YYEEEE. For the CDR3, the DNA is TGTGCCAGCAGCTTGGGGTATTCGGGACAGACACCTGACTATGGCTACACCTTC. Its protein is CASSLGYSGQTPDYGYTF.

This clonotype was observed a few times. The chain combines TRBV5-1 with TRBJ2-1; 12 bases align to TRBD2. In germline, CDR1 is SGHRS, CDR2 YFSETQ. The CDR3 covers 19 residues. J was trimmed by 4 bases and V by 0 bases; bases with no gene match: 11. CDR3 coding DNA: TGCGCCAGCAGCTTGGTTGGGGGCCTAGGACTAGCGGGGTACAATGAGCAGTTCTTC. Translation gives CASSLVGGLGLAGYNEQFF. The full variable domain, rest sourced from reference TRBV5-1 and TRBJ2-1, is KAGVTQTPRYLIKTRGQQVTLSCSPISGHRSVSWYQQTPGQGLQFLFEYFSETQRNKGNFPGRFSGRQFSNSRSEMNVSTLELGDSALYLCASSLVGGLGLAGYNEQFFGPGTRLTVL.

The genes are TRBV2 and TRBJ1-2; D is uncertain. V lost 10 bases and J lost 7, with 16 bases in between. The CDR3 consists of 12 residues. CDR1 SNHLY and CDR2 FYNNEI come from the germline V gene. CDR3 protein: CATSGGGRGYTF. CDR3 DNA: TGTGCCACCTCGGGCGGAGGTCGTGGCTACACCTTC.